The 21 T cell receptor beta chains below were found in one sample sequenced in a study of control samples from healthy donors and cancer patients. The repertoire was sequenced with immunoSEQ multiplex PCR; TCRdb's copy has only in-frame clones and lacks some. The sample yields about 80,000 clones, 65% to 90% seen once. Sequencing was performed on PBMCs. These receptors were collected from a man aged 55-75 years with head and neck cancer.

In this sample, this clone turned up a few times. The CDR3 reads CASSRGKRGYGYTF. CDR3 coding DNA: TGTGCCAGCAGCCGCGGAAAGAGAGGATATGGCTACACCTTC. The rearrangement joins TRBV6-5 to TRBJ1-2; no reliable D call. The CDR3 has 14 amino acids. Trimming left V 6 bases short and J 5 bases short, with 16 bases between. Looked up from germline, CDR1 is MNHEY and CDR2 is SVGAGI.

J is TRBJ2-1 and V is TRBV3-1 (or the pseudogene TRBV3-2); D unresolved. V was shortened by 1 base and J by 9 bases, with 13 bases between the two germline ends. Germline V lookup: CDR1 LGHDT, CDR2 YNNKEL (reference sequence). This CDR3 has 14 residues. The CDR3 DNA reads TGTGCCAGCAGCCAAGCGGGCCCCCGGTCTGAGCAGTTCTTC. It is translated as CASSQAGPRSEQFF.

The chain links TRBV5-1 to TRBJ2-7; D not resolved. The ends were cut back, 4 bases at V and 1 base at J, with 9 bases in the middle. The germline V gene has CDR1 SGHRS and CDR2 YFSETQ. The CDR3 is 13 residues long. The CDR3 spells CASSRPGSYEQYF. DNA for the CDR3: TGCGCCAGCAGCCGTCCAGGATCCTACGAGCAGTACTTC. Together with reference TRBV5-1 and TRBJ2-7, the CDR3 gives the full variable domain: KAGVTQTPRYLIKTRGQQVTLSCSPISGHRSVSWYQQTPGQGLQFLFEYFSETQRNKGNFPGRFSGRQFSNSRSEMNVSTLELGDSALYLCASSRPGSYEQYFGPGTRLTVT.

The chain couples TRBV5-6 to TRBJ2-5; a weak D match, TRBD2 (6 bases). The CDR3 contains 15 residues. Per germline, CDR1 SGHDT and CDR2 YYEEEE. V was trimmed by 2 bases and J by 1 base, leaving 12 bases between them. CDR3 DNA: TGTGCCAGCAGCTTCGAGTGGGGAGGCCAAGAGACCCAGTACTTC. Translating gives CASSFEWGGQETQYF. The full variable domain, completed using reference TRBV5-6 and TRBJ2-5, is DAGVTQSPTHLIKTRGQQVTLRCSPKSGHDTVSWYQQALGQGPQFIFQYYEEEERQRGNFPDRFSGHQFPNYSSELNVNALLLGDSALYLCASSFEWGGQETQYFGPGTRLLVL.

The chain's CDR3 is CASSPPGLASSYNEQFF. The CDR3 DNA reads as TGCGCCAGCAGCCCCCCGGGACTAGCAAGCTCCTACAATGAGCAGTTCTTC. The chain carries TRBV5-1 and TRBJ2-1, with 9 bases aligning to TRBD2. Losses at the gene ends were 4 bases for V and 0 bases for J; bases not matched to a gene: 8. The germline V gene has CDR1 SGHRS and CDR2 YFSETQ. The CDR3 length is 17 residues.

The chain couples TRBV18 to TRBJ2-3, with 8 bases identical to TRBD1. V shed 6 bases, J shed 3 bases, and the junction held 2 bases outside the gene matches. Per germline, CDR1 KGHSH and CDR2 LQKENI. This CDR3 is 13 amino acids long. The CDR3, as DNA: TGTGCCAGCTCCCGGACAGGGACAGATACGCAGTATTTT. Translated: CASSRTGTDTQYF. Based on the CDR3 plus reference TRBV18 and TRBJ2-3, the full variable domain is NAGVMQNPRHLVRRRGQEARLRCSPMKGHSHVYWYRQLPEEGLKFMVYLQKENIIDESGMPKERFSAEFPKEGPSILRIQQVVRGDSAAYFCASSRTGTDTQYFGPGTRLTVL.

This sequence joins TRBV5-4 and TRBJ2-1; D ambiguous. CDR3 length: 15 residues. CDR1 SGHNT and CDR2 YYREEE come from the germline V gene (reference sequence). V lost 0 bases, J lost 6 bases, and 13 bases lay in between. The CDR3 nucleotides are TGTGCCAGCAGCTTGGGGCACCCTCGGGCCAATGAGCAGTTCTTC. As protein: CASSLGHPRANEQFF.

CDR3: CASSDSSGSYNEQFF. CDR3 nucleotides: TGTGCCAGCAGTGACTCTAGCGGCTCCTACAATGAGCAGTTCTTC. The chain joins TRBV6-4 to TRBJ2-1; possibly TRBD2 for D (6 bases). Germline loops: CDR1 MRHNA, CDR2 SNTAGT. V was pared by 0 bases and J by 0 bases, with 6 bases between. This CDR3 comprises 15 residues.

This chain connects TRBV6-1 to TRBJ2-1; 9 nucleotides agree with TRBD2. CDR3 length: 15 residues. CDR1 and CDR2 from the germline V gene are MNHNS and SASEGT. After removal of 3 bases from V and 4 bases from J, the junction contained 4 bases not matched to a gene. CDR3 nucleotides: TGTGCCAGCAGTGAGTTAGCGGGAGAGTACAATGAGCAGTTCTTC. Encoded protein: CASSELAGEYNEQFF.

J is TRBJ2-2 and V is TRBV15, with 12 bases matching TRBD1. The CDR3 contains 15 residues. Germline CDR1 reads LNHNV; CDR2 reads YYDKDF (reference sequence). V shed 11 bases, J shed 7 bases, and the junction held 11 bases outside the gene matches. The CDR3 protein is CASWGQGARSGELFF. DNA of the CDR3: TGTGCCTCGTGGGGACAGGGGGCGCGTAGCGGGGAGCTGTTTTTT.

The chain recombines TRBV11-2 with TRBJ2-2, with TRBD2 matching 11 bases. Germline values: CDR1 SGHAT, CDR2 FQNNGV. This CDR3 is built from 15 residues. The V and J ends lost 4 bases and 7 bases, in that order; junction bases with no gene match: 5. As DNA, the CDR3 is TGTGCCAGCAGCTCACTAGCGGGAGTTCGCGGGGAGCTGTTTTTT. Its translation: CASSSLAGVRGELFF. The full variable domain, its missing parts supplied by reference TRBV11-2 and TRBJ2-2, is EAGVAQSPRYKIIEKRQSVAFWCNPISGHATLYWYQQILGQGPKLLIQFQNNGVVDDSQLPKDRFSAERLKGVDSTLKIQPAKLEDSAVYLCASSSLAGVRGELFFGEGSRLTVL.

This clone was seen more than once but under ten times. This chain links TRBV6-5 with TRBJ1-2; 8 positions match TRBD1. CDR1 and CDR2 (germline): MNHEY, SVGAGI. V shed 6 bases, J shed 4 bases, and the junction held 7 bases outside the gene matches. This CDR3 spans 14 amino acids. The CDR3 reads CASRGVDRAYGYTF. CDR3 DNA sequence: TGTGCCAGCAGAGGGGTGGACAGGGCCTATGGCTACACCTTC.

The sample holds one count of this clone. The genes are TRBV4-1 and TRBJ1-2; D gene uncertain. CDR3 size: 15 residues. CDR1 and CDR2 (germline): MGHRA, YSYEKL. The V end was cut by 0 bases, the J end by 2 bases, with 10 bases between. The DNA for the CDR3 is TGCGCCAGCAGCCAAGACGAGGTTAACAACTATGGCTACACCTTC. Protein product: CASSQDEVNNYGYTF.

The CDR3 region is CASSRSPEGGSYNEQFF. CDR3 nucleotides: TGTGCCAGTAGTAGGAGCCCTGAGGGGGGCTCCTACAATGAGCAGTTCTTC. V usage is TRBV19 and J usage is TRBJ2-1; D possibly matches TRBD1 or TRBD2 (6 bases each). This CDR3 is built from 17 residues. Germline V gene data show CDR1 as LNHDA and CDR2 as SQIVND (reference sequence). The V gene lost 4 bases and the J gene lost 0 bases, with 16 bases spanning the gap.

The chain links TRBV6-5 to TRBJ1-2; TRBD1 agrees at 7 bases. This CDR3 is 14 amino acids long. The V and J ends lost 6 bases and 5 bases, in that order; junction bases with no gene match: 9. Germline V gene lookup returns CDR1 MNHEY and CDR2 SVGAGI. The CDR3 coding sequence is TGTGCCAGCAGCTCTTTTAGGGGGCGGTATGGCTACACCTTC. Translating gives CASSSFRGRYGYTF.

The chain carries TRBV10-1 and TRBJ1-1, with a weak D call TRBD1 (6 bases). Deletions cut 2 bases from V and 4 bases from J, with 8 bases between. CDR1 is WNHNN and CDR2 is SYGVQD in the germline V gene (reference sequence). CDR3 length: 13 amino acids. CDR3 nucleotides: TGCGCCAGCAGTGAGGGGGGGCGCACTGAAGCTTTCTTT. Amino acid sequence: CASSEGGRTEAFF.

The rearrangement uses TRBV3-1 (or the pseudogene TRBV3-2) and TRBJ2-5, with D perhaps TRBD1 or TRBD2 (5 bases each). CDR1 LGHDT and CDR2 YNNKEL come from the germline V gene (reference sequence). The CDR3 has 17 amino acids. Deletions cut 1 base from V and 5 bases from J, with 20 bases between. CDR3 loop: CASSQALPGPSTETQYF. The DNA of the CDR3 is TGTGCCAGCAGCCAAGCCCTCCCGGGACCCTCCACGGAGACCCAGTACTTC.

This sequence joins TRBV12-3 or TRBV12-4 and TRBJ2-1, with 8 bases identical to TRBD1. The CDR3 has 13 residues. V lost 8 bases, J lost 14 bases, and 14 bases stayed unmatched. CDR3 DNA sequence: TGTGCCAGCGCGCTCTCCCCAGGGGGCGAGGAGTTCTTC. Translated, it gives CASALSPGGEEFF.

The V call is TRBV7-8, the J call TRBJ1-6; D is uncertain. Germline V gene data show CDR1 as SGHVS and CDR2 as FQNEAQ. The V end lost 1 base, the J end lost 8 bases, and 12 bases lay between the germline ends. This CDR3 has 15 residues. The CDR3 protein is CASSLGQAMDSPLHF. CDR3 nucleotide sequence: TGTGCCAGCAGCTTAGGTCAGGCGATGGATTCACCCCTCCACTTT.

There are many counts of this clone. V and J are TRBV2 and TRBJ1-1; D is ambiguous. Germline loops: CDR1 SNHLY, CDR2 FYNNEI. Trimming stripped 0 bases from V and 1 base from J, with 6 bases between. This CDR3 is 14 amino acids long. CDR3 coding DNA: TGTGCCAGCAGTGAAGCGCCAGGGAACACTGAAGCTTTCTTT. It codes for CASSEAPGNTEAFF. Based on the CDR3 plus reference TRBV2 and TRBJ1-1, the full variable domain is EPEVTQTPSHQVTQMGQEVILRCVPISNHLYFYWYRQILGQKVEFLVSFYNNEISEKSEIFDDQFSVERPDGSNFTLKIRSTKLEDSAMYFCASSEAPGNTEAFFGQGTRLTVV.

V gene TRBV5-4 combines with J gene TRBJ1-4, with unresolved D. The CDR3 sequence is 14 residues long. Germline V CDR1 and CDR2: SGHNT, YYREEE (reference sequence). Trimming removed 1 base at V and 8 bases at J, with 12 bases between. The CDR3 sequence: CASSLWGAVEKLFF. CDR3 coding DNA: TGTGCCAGCAGCTTGTGGGGAGCGGTAGAAAAACTGTTTTTT.